This record looks at one T cell receptor (beta chain) sequence and its context. Its antigen is still unknown. Base qualities are not recorded, but no much larger clone differs from it by a single base. Using the deep immunoSEQ assay, TCR CDR3 regions were amplified from genomic DNA by multiplex PCR. Extracted genomic DNA from each cell subset was spread evenly across all wells of several immunoSEQ 96-well plates, with each plate serving as a replicate. For sorted subsets, about 200 ng genomic DNA, equal to 30,000 to 35,000 T cell genomes, was loaded into each replicate PCR. The purified libraries were quantified using a Qubit 3.0 fluorometer, sized with a Bioanalyzer 2100, and then quantified again using the KAPA Library Quantification kit. Every immunoSEQ 96-well plate was sequenced on a separate single-read 150-cycle Illumina NextSeq 550 flow cell. In the authors' own workflow: Because the immunoSEQ output held only junctional sequences and lacked quality scores, the filtering could not match the filtering applied to full-length reads. To assign V/J genes and CDR3, sequences were annotated against IMGT germline references using PyIR, a Python wrapper for IgBLAST v1.9. Reads were filtered out if the reads had weak V/J assignments (E-value above 1e-6), no CDR3, stop codons, out-of-frame junctions, or ambiguous translated residues. A V3J clonotype was defined by an identical inferred V gene, J gene, and CDR3 amino acid sequence. Percentage overlap between repertoires was computed as shared unique clonotypes divided by the size of the smaller repertoire. Repertoire richness was assessed with RTK rarefaction, the Chao1 estimator, and Recon v2.1 estimates of unobserved clonotypes. For all TCRbeta clonotypes obtained by the gDNA method from a handful of donors, generation probabilities were computed with OLGA. Not all clones reach the TCRdb copy of this immuneACCESS table, which keeps in-frame sequences only. Checked studies attribute under half of the gap to unresolved V genes and leave the rest unexplained. D and trimming were read from the DNA, whereas the V and J calls and clone size are those reported in that table. The table for this sample lists around 650,000 clones; 95% to 97% of them were counted only once. The ten top clones hold roughly 0.1% of the sample.

This sample is part of a study of shared clonotypes between healthy human individuals (dated by TCRdb to 2020 to 2022). At the level of the whole study: The cohort comprised a couple of women and a few men aged 18 to 49 years. Per donor, three plates each were used for CD4 naive and CD4 memory, two for CD8 naive, and one for CD8 memory. The study deeply sequenced blood TCR repertoires of about five healthy adults to estimate repertoire size and the extent of clonotype sharing between individuals. Different laboratories and diverse techniques were used to prepare libraries and sequence TCR repertoires, to increase sequencing depth and limit assay-specific biases. Each donor's leukapheresis produced roughly between about 0.9 and 9.5 billion PBMCs. What the work shows at the level of the full study, not this receptor alone: Naive subsets generally had larger estimated clonotype richness than memory subsets did. Based on pairwise subsampling, the degree of clonotype sharing among donors was expected to be affected by sequencing depth. Because the study included a small number of donors, the genetic and exposure-history diversity represented was limited. Compared with non-shared clonotypes, the clonotypes found in all four sorted-subset donors had higher generation probabilities. Sharing across a handful of donors was observed for roughly 5.4% of naive CD4, over 3% of naive CD8, 2% to 2.5% of memory CD4, and roughly 0.43% of memory CD8 clonotypes. Sampling was limited to blood, and TCR repertoires in tissue likely differ from TCR repertoires in blood. Even with the large sequencing depth, rarefaction of the sorted-subset datasets indicated that sequencing was incomplete.

CD8 naive samples were CD45RO-negative cells positively selected for CCR7, giving a CD45RA+CCR7+ population that excluded TemRA cells. Donors were healthy HIV-negative adults with no recently reported acute infections or vaccinations. Every donor was a Caucasian adult living in Nashville, Tennessee, USA. After blood collection by leukapheresis, PBMCs were isolated using Ficoll-Histopaque density gradient centrifugation and then cryopreserved in the vapor phase of liquid nitrogen. Analytical flow cytometry was used to check the purity and quantity of each magnetically sorted T cell population. Each sorted fraction had its genomic DNA isolated and then quantified by UV absorbance on a Nanodrop 2000c. CDR1 and CDR2 were assigned from the germline V gene (reference sequence) as SGHKS and YYEKEE. Measured from the cysteine to the phenylalanine, the CDR3 is 15 residues long. Solely the CDR3 DNA is kept, with 45 bases framed from the first base. V and J are truncated by 2 bases and 2 bases respectively, leaving an intervening sequence of 14 bases.

This receptor was taken from a woman in her 30s in good health. Sequences were obtained from naive CD8+ T cells sorted from blood. What this sample's cell subset or site label stands for: CD45RA+CCR7+. The chain is made from TRBV5-5 and TRBJ2-7; the D segment might be TRBD1 or TRBD2, since each matches 5 bases. The encoded CDR3 is CASSLYRDAAYEQYF. The nucleotides read TGTGCCAGCAGCTTATACCGGGACGCCGCCTACGAGCAGTACTTC.